This TCR beta chain was identified during a study of T cell responses to AZD1222 COVID-19 vaccine. Findings and caveats of the study: Rises in breadth and depth of Spike-specific TCRs came after two AZD1222 doses. Spike-wide vaccine-associated CD4 TCRs dominated at 160-218 and 743-854. Nearly half of unique spike-specific TCRs reportedly avoided B.1.351 and B.1.1.7 mutated regions.

Turning to this clone: The antigen is undetermined.

Measured with immunoSEQ multiplex PCR; TCRdb has only the in-frame clones, and not every one. The table shows fewer than 120,000 clones, with 80% to 95% occurring only once. Germline CDR1 SGHRS, CDR2 YFSETQ. Trimming left V 0 bases short and J 4 bases short, with 19 bases between. The CDR3 runs to 17 residues. The sequence was obtained from an adult in good health. The rearrangement uses TRBV5-1 and TRBJ1-1, with D unclear. The starting material was peripheral blood, obtained on day 0 of AZD1222 vaccination. The CDR3 region is CASSLGYTGRQGTEAFF. In nucleotides, the CDR3 is TGCGCCAGCAGCTTGGGATACACCGGGCGGCAAGGCACTGAAGCTTTCTTT.